This T cell receptor beta chain originates from a study of Ad26.COV2.S vaccination and SARS-CoV-2 variants. The treatment denotes: about 20 received Ad26.COV2.S at low or high dose, single or two shots; 5 received placebo; per-sample allocation not given. Specimen acquisition occurred on day 63 following the initial vaccine or placebo injection. Profiled with immunoSEQ multiplex PCR; TCRdb holds only in-frame clones, not every one. This table has over 400,000 clones, nearly 90% appearing once. Germline CDR1 reads SEHNR; CDR2 reads FQNEAQ (reference sequence). The CDR3 extends over 15 amino acids. With 3 bases removed from V and 3 bases from J, the gap between germline ends came to 9 bases.

The source was peripheral blood, collected in a trial of Ad26.COV2.S vaccine versus placebo. The clonotype was recovered from a person aged 18-65 years who received the Ad26.COV2.S COVID-19 vaccine or a placebo. This rearrangement joins TRBV7-9 to TRBJ2-6, with D perhaps TRBD1 or TRBD2 (5 bases each). The CDR3: CASSFAGSGANVLTF. CDR3 DNA sequence: TGTGCCAGCAGCTTCGCAGGGAGTGGGGCCAACGTCCTGACTTTC.